These 22 T cell receptor beta chains originate from one sample sequenced in a study of CD8 T cells in Susac syndrome. Reverse transcription of roughly 0.45 to 1 ug RNA used random hexamers. MiXCR, run by TCRdb on the immunoSEQ multiplex PCR reads, gives a single entry per CDR3 protein. Among roughly 200,000 distinct CDR3 sequences, roughly 94% were seen once, and the ten largest hold around 0.08%. The material sequenced was CD4+ T cells from PBMCs. The receptor set was obtained from a human donor with multiple sclerosis.

This chain connects TRBV30 to TRBJ1-5; D possibly corresponds to TRBD1 (6 bases). V dropped 3 bases and J dropped 3 bases, with 9 bases sitting between them. The CDR3 runs to 13 residues. Germline lookup yields CDR1 GTSNPN and CDR2 SVGIG (reference sequence). The CDR3 bases are TGTGCCTGGAGCGGACAGTCCAATCAGCCCCAGCATTTT. Its translation is CAWSGQSNQPQHF.

This clonotype was found once. The V and J genes are TRBV28 and TRBJ2-7; a weak D match, TRBD1 (5 bases). Germline V gives CDR1 MDHEN, CDR2 SYDVKM. CDR3 length: 14 amino acids. Trimming left V 6 bases short and J 3 bases short, with 15 bases between. CDR3 sequence: CASSSAGLGYEQYF. CDR3 DNA: TGTGCCAGCAGCTCCGCAGGGCTTGGCTACGAGCAGTACTTC. Using reference TRBV28 and TRBJ2-7 for the parts outside the CDR3, the full variable domain is DVKVTQSSRYLVKRTGEKVFLECVQDMDHENMFWYRQDPGLGLRLIYFSYDVKMKEKGDIPEGYSVSREKKERFSLILESASTNQTSMYLCASSSAGLGYEQYFGPGTRLTVT.

This clonotype turned up a few times. The J gene is TRBJ1-2, the V gene TRBV7-2; no clear D gene. Germline CDR1 and CDR2: SGHTA and FQGNSA. The germline V and J ends were trimmed by 1 base and 5 bases, with 5 bases remaining between them. The CDR3 is 12 residues long. The CDR3 protein is CASSLDGYGYTF. The DNA for the CDR3 is TGTGCCAGCAGCTTAGATGGGTATGGCTACACCTTC. Complete variable domain (other parts from reference TRBV7-2 and TRBJ1-2): GAGVSQSPSNKVTEKGKDVELRCDPISGHTALYWYRQSLGQGLEFLIYFQGNSAPDKSGLPSDRFSAERTGGSVSTLTIQRTQQEDSAVYLCASSLDGYGYTFGSGTRLTVV.

The rearrangement links TRBV9 to TRBJ1-2, with a weak D call TRBD1 (5 bases). The CDR3 has 14 residues. Per the germline V gene, CDR1 is SGDLS and CDR2 is YYNGEE. V lost 4 bases to trimming and J lost 5 bases, with 15 bases between them. CDR3 residues: CASSKGGERYGYTF. In nucleotides, the CDR3 is TGTGCCAGCAGCAAGGGAGGGGAACGATATGGCTACACCTTC.

This sequence joins TRBV20-1 and TRBJ2-3; 8 nucleotides agree with TRBD1. CDR3 length: 14 residues. Unmatched junction bases numbered 9, after V lost 7 bases and J lost 3 bases. The germline V gene encodes CDR1 DFQATT and CDR2 SNEGSKA (reference sequence). Here the CDR3 DNA reads TGCAGTGTGTCCCGAGGACAGGGAACAGATACGCAGTATTTT. Translation gives CSVSRGQGTDTQYF.

This sequence joins TRBV6-5 and TRBJ1-2; D gene unclear. The CDR3 has 13 amino acids. The ends were cut back, 6 bases at V and 5 bases at J, with 13 bases in the middle. Germline CDR1 reads MNHEY; CDR2 reads SVGAGI. CDR3 residues: CASRLIQEYGYTF. CDR3 in DNA: TGTGCCAGCAGGCTAATCCAGGAGTATGGCTACACCTTC.

The chain uses TRBV2 and TRBJ2-7; possibly TRBD2 for D (5 bases). CDR1 is SNHLY and CDR2 is FYNNEI in the germline V gene. V was pared by 9 bases and J by 6 bases, with 12 bases between. CDR3 length equals 11 residues. The CDR3 DNA reads as TGTGCCAGTAACCGGGATCCCGAGCAGTACTTC. Protein: CASNRDPEQYF. Full variable domain (missing parts from reference TRBV2 and TRBJ2-7): EPEVTQTPSHQVTQMGQEVILRCVPISNHLYFYWYRQILGQKVEFLVSFYNNEISEKSEIFDDQFSVERPDGSNFTLKIRSTKLEDSAMYFCASNRDPEQYFGPGTRLTVT.

The chain combines TRBV7-2 with TRBJ2-1, with D possibly TRBD1 on 6 matching bases. The CDR3 contains 14 residues. Trimming cost V 1 base and J 7 bases, with 11 bases left between them. CDR1 is SGHTA and CDR2 is FQGNSA in the germline V gene. CDR3: CASSLETGRNEQFF. The DNA of the CDR3 is TGTGCCAGCAGCTTAGAGACAGGCAGAAATGAGCAGTTCTTC.

The chain combines TRBV21-1 with TRBJ2-5. TRBV21-1 is designated a pseudogene. This CDR3 has 11 residues. CDR3 amino acids: CASSKGGTQYF. Here the CDR3 DNA reads TGTGCCAGCAGCAAAGGCGGGACCCAGTACTTC.

This chain joins TRBV9 and TRBJ2-2; D unclear. Germline CDR1 is SGDLS and CDR2 is YYNGEE. Trimming pared 0 bases from V and 6 bases from J, leaving 9 bases between. The CDR3 consists of 14 residues. The CDR3 DNA follows: TGTGCCAGCAGCGTAGTCGGAGTTCCCGGGGAGCTGTTTTTT. Amino acids: CASSVVGVPGELFF.

V gene TRBV11-2 combines with J gene TRBJ2-1; TRBD1 aligns across 11 bases. Germline assignment: CDR1 SGHAT and CDR2 FQNNGV. The CDR3 totals 15 residues. V lost 4 bases and J lost 4; bases outside the gene matches: 3. The DNA of the CDR3 is TGTGCCAGCAGCTCGGGACAGGGGGGTTACAATGAGCAGTTCTTC. Translated, it gives CASSSGQGGYNEQFF.

This chain uses TRBV29-1 with TRBJ1-1; 8 nucleotides agree with TRBD1. The CDR3 totals 15 residues. Germline CDR1 reads SQVTM; CDR2 reads ANQGSEA. V trimming: 6 bases; J trimming: 6 bases; junction bases outside the gene matches: 15. Written as DNA, the CDR3 is TGCAGCGTCCTGCCAGAGGACAGGGTTCTAGCTGAAGCTTTCTTT. Protein: CSVLPEDRVLAEAFF.

This chain connects TRBV2 to TRBJ2-3, with 10 bases matching TRBD2. The ends lost 6 bases at V and 6 bases at J; junction bases unmatched: 12. Germline CDR1 is SNHLY and CDR2 is FYNNEI. CDR3 length: 16 residues. DNA of the CDR3: TGTGCCAGCAGCGGTATCTTAGCGGGGGGTTCGGATACGCAGTATTTT. It encodes CASSGILAGGSDTQYF.

This chain connects TRBV20-1 to TRBJ2-1, with TRBD1 identical over 7 bases. The germline CDR1 and CDR2 sequences are DFQATT and SNEGSKA (reference sequence). CDR3 length equals 15 residues. V shed 3 bases, J shed 4 bases, and the junction held 9 bases outside the gene matches. The CDR3 protein is CSARNRDRAYNEQFF. In nucleotides, the CDR3 is TGCAGTGCTAGGAATAGAGACAGGGCATACAATGAGCAGTTCTTC.

The rearrangement uses TRBV3-1 and TRBJ1-2; 8 bases line up with TRBD1. This CDR3 has 13 residues. Germline trimming cut 6 bases from V and 3 bases from J; bases unmatched to any gene: 3. The germline V gene encodes CDR1 LGHDT and CDR2 YNNKEL (reference sequence). In DNA form, the CDR3 reads TGTGCCAGCAGACCACAGGGGGACTATGGCTACACCTTC. As protein: CASRPQGDYGYTF.

The V call is TRBV2, the J call TRBJ1-6; D ambiguous. CDR1 SNHLY and CDR2 FYNNEI come from the germline V gene. The V end was cut by 7 bases, the J end by 4 bases, with 11 bases between. The CDR3 totals 14 residues. Written as DNA, the CDR3 is TGTGCCAGCATGCGGGAGACTTATAATTCACCCCTCCACTTT. As protein: CASMRETYNSPLHF.

The V call is TRBV29-1, the J call TRBJ1-1; 7 bases map to TRBD1. CDR1 SQVTM and CDR2 ANQGSEA come from the germline V gene. The CDR3 is 15 amino acids. V dropped 3 bases and J dropped 5; count of bases not matched to a gene: 12. This CDR3 is CSVDGQGDVGTEAFF. CDR3 DNA: TGCAGCGTTGATGGGCAGGGGGACGTTGGTACTGAAGCTTTCTTT. Supplemented by reference TRBV29-1 and TRBJ1-1, the full variable domain reads SAVISQKPSRDICQRGTSLTIQCQVDSQVTMMFWYRQQPGQSLTLIATANQGSEATYESGFVIDKFPISRPNLTFSTLTVSNMSPEDSSIYLCSVDGQGDVGTEAFFGQGTRLTVV.

V and J are TRBV20-1 and TRBJ2-5, with 7 bases matching TRBD1. Germline V lookup: CDR1 DFQATT, CDR2 SNEGSKA (reference sequence). Trimming took 1 base from V and 3 from J; bases not matched to a gene: 5. The CDR3 loop spans 14 amino acids. CDR3 sequence reads: CSARGTGTEETQYF. In nucleotides, the CDR3 is TGCAGTGCTAGAGGCACCGGGACAGAAGAGACCCAGTACTTC.

The chain has TRBV3-1 and TRBJ2-6; D is ambiguous. Between the trimmed V and J ends, which lost 0 bases and 2 bases, there was a span of 8 bases. CDR1 is LGHDT, CDR2 YNNKEL, per germline (reference sequence). This CDR3 region has 16 residues. In nucleotides, the CDR3 is TGTGCCAGCAGCCAAGAAAAAGGCCCTGGGGCCAACGTCCTGACTTTC. Amino acid sequence: CASSQEKGPGANVLTF.

V is TRBV2 and J is TRBJ1-5, with a tentative D call TRBD1 (5 bases). Germline-derived CDR1 and CDR2 are SNHLY and FYNNEI. This CDR3 contains 13 residues. Trimming cost V 3 bases and J 16 bases, with 19 bases left between them. The CDR3 nucleotides read TGTGCCAGCAGTGAGGAGGGATGGGGCCCCGCCCATTTT. The encoded protein is CASSEEGWGPAHF.

The chain is built from TRBV7-2 and TRBJ2-5; the D gene is possibly TRBD2 (5 bases). The CDR3 extends over 15 amino acids. Per the germline V gene, CDR1 is SGHTA and CDR2 is FQGNSA. Trimming took 3 bases from V and 4 from J, leaving 15 bases between them. CDR3 DNA: TGTGCCAGCAGCTTTAACGCGGGCCGGTCAGAGACCCAGTACTTC. As protein: CASSFNAGRSETQYF.

The rearrangement uses TRBV7-9 and TRBJ1-1; no reliable D call. Germline V gives CDR1 SEHNR, CDR2 FQNEAQ (reference sequence). Trimming removed 5 bases from V and 1 base from J, with 8 bases in between. The CDR3 runs 13 residues. CDR3 sequence reads: CASSPQENTEAFF. The CDR3 DNA reads as TGTGCCAGCAGCCCCCAGGAGAACACTGAAGCTTTCTTT.